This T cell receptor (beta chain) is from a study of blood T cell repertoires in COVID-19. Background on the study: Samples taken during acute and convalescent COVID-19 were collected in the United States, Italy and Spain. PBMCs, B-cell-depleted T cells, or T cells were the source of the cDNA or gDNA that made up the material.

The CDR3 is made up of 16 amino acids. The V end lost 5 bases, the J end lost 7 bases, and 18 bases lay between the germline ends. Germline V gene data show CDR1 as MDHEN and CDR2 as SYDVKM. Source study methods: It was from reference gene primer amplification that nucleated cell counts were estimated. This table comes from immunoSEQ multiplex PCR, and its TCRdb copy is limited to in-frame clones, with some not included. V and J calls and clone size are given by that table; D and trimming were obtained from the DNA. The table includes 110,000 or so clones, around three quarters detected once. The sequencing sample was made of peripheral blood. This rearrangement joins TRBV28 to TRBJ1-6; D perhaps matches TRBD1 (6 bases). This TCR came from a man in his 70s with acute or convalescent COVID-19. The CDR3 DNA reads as TGTGCCAGCAGTCCAGCCGATGGGCAGGGGAATTCACCCCTCCACTTT. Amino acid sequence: CASSPADGQGNSPLHF.